This T cell receptor (beta chain) was sequenced for a study of cytomegalovirus exposure and HLA in healthy donors. On the study more broadly: In a later analysis, it was reported that the roughly 130 validation repertoires had been produced on the same platform as the roughly 700 repertoires belonging to the first cohort. Study-level findings and limits: As confirmed in vitro, three CMV-associated chains were specific for CMV antigens.

For this clone: The antigen remains undetermined.

From germline, CDR1 is SEHNR and CDR2 FQNEAQ (reference sequence). This CDR3 is 16 amino acids long. Trimming shortened V by 0 bases and J by 8 bases, and 17 bases separated the two germline ends. Data came from immunoSEQ multiplex PCR; TCRdb stores just in-frame clones and leaves some out. Counted here are 150,000 to 200,000 clones, around 86% occurring once; the ten biggest clones make up less than 3.5%. The clonotype was recovered from a man in his late teens or twenties in good health and CMV-seropositive. The gene calls are TRBV7-9 and TRBJ2-1; tentatively, D is TRBD2 (6 bases). The material sequenced was PBMCs. The CDR3 nucleotides are TGTGCCAGCAGCTTAGCCCCATCGTCCTCGGGGGATGAGCAGTTCTTC. It translates to CASSLAPSSSGDEQFF.